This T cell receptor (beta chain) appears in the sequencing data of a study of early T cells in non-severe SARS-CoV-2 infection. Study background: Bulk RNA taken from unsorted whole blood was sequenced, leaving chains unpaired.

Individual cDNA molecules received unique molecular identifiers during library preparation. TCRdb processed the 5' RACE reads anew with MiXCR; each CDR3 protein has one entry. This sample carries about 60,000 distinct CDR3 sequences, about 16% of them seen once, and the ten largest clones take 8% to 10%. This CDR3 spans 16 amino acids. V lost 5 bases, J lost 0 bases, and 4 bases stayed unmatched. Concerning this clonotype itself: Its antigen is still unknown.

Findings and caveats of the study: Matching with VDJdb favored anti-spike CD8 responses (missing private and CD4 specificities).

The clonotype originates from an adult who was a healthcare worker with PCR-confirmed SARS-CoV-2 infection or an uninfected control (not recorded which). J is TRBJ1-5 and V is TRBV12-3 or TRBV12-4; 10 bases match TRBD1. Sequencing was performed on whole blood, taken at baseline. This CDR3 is CASSEGQGVSNQPQHF. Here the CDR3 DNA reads TGTGCCAGCAGTGAAGGACAGGGGGTTAGCAATCAGCCCCAGCATTTT.